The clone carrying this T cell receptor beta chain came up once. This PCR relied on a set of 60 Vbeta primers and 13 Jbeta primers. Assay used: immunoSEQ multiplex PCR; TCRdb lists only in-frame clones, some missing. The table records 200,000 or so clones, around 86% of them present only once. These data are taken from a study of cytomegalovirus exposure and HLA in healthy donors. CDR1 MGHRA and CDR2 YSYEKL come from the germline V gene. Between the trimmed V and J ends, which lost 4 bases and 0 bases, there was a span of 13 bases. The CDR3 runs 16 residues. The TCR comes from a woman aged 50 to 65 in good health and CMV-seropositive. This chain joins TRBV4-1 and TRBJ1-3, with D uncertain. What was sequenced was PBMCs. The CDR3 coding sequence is TGCGCCAGCAGCCCAACTAAGCTTAACTCTGGAAACACCATATATTTT. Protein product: CASSPTKLNSGNTIYF.